The present T cell receptor (beta chain) was sequenced within a study of blood T cells in healthy people across ages. This clonotype was recorded a few times. Its antigen is still unknown. Then a second PCR, running about 6 to 11 cycles, was carried out with a sample-barcoded 5' primer and a J-beta primer mix. Every sample gave at least 2.5 million paired-end reads containing CDR3. TCRdb re-called the 5' RACE reads through MiXCR, storing one row per CDR3 protein. The data contain about 1.5 million distinct CDR3 sequences, about 42% of them singletons. General study results and limits: Shifts in expanded clonotypes may have been confounded by donor CMV status, which was unknown.

The germline CDR1 and CDR2 sequences are SQVTM and ANQGSEA. V lost 6 bases and J 4 bases, leaving 18 bases between the germline ends. The length of the CDR3 is 15 residues. The source is a woman aged 18 to 35 in good health. Sequencing used blood. The chain has TRBV29-1 and TRBJ2-2; possibly TRBD2 for D (5 bases). CDR3 amino acids: CSVSWRLAGTGELFF. DNA of the CDR3: TGCAGCGTCTCCTGGCGCCTAGCTGGCACCGGGGAGCTGTTTTTT.